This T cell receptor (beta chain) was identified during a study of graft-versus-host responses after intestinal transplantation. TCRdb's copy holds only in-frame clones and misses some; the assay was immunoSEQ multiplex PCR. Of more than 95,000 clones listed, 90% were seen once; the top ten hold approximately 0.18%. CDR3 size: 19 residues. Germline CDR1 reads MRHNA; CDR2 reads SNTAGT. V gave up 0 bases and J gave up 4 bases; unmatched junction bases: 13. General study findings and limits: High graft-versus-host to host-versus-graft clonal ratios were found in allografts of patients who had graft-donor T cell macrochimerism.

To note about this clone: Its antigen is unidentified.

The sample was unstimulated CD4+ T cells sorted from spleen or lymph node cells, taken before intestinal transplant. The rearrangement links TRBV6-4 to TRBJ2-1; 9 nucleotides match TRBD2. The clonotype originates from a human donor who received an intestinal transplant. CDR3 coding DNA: TGTGCCAGCAGTGACTCGTTTCTTAGCGGGAGCTCCCTTTACAATGAGCAGTTCTTC. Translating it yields CASSDSFLSGSSLYNEQFF.